This T cell receptor beta chain was identified during a study of shared clonotypes between healthy human individuals (TCRdb year 2020). For context, the study as a whole: The cohort included a few men and a couple of women between 18 and 49 years of age. For each donor, CD4 naive and CD4 memory were each run on three plates, CD8 naive on two plates, and CD8 memory on one plate. The study deeply sequenced blood TCR repertoires of five healthy adults to estimate repertoire size and the extent of clonotype sharing between individuals. To increase sequencing depth and limit assay-specific biases, different laboratories used diverse techniques to prepare libraries and sequence TCR repertoires. Each donor's leukapheresis produced roughly between roughly 0.85 and 9.5 billion PBMCs.

TCR CDR3 regions were amplified from genomic DNA by multiplex PCR using the deep immunoSEQ assay. For each cell subset, the extracted genomic DNA was distributed evenly across all wells of several immunoSEQ 96-well plates, and each plate served as one replicate. For sorted subsets, each replicate PCR was loaded with roughly 0.2 ug genomic DNA, equivalent to approximately 27,000 T cell genomes. Purified libraries were quantified with a Qubit 3.0 fluorometer, sized on a Bioanalyzer 2100, and re-quantified with the KAPA Library Quantification kit. A separate single-read 150-cycle Illumina NextSeq 550 flow cell was used to sequence each immunoSEQ 96-well plate. Per the authors' processing: Because only junctional sequences without quality scores were contained in the immunoSEQ output, filtering matching that applied to full-length reads could not be performed. To assign V/J genes and CDR3, sequences were annotated against IMGT germline references using PyIR, a Python wrapper for IgBLAST v1.9. Any read was removed if the V/J assignment was weak (E-value above 1e-6), the CDR3 was missing, or the read contained stop codons, out-of-frame junctions, or ambiguous translated residues. V3J clonotypes were defined by identical inferred V gene, J gene, and CDR3 amino acid sequence. The percentage overlap between two repertoires was calculated by dividing the number of shared unique clonotypes by the size of the smaller repertoire. Repertoire richness was assessed with RTK rarefaction, the Chao1 estimator, and Recon v2.1 estimates of unobserved clonotypes. For all TCRbeta clonotypes obtained by the gDNA method from several donors, generation probabilities were computed with OLGA. The table comes from immuneACCESS by way of TCRdb, which keeps in-frame sequences with V and J called. Part of the clones is missing from these tables; in studies checked, under half for an unresolved V gene and the rest for unknown reasons. V and J calls and clone size are copied from that table; D and trimming were computed from the DNA. The sample data list about 380,000 clones, and around 96% of these were observed just once. The ten most abundant clones make up 0.32% of the sample.

Here is what the overall study found, with its caveats: Because the study included a small number of donors, the genetic and exposure-history diversity represented was limited. Naive subsets generally had larger estimated clonotype richness than memory subsets did. Sampling was restricted to blood, and TCR repertoires in tissue are likely to differ from TCR repertoires in blood. Sharing across a handful of donors was observed for about 5% of naive CD4, about 3.2% of naive CD8, roughly 2.3% of memory CD4, and around 0.4% of memory CD8 clonotypes. Based on pairwise subsampling, the degree of clonotype sharing among donors was expected to be affected by sequencing depth. Higher generation probabilities were observed for clonotypes shared by all four sorted-subset donors than for non-shared clonotypes. Incomplete sequencing was indicated by rarefaction of sorted-subset datasets, despite the large sequencing depth.

Details on this clone: Its antigen is not yet known. No clone much larger than this one lies a single base away; base qualities are absent.

Trimmed from V: 4 bases; trimmed from J: 7 bases; junction bases lacking a gene match: 5. The CDR3, cysteine through phenylalanine, is 16 amino acids long. The read is trimmed to its CDR3 DNA, 48 bases read in frame from base 1. The germline V gene encodes CDR1 SGHRS and CDR2 YFSETQ. Healthy HIV-negative adults with no recently reported acute infections or vaccinations were included as donors. Only Caucasian adults living in Nashville, Tennessee, USA were represented among the donors. CD8 memory samples combined magnetically selected CD45RO+ cells with CCR7-negative CD45RA+ effector memory (TemRA) cells. Blood was collected by leukapheresis, and PBMCs were isolated by Ficoll-Histopaque density gradient centrifugation and then cryopreserved in liquid nitrogen vapor phase. Analytical flow cytometry was used to check the purity and quantity of each magnetically sorted T cell population. Genomic DNA was isolated from each sorted fraction and quantified by UV absorbance on a Nanodrop 2000c.

The chain was built from TRBV5-1 and TRBJ2-1, and TRBD2 aligns with 16 junction nucleotides. This clonotype was obtained from a man in his thirties or forties in good health. Input material: memory CD8+ T cells sorted from blood. The cell subset or site label, read with the paper, signifies: CD45RO+ cells pooled with CCR7-negative TemRA cells. The CDR3 region reads CASSPGLAGGQNEQFF. The base sequence is TGCGCCAGCAGCCCGGGACTAGCGGGAGGGCAAAATGAGCAGTTCTTC.